This T cell receptor beta chain originates from a study of spatial heterogeneity in lung cancer. The overall study: Detection consistently yielded more beta chains than alpha chains. Mean representation of each unique TCR and UMI combination in the raw reads exceeded 9.5 occurrences.

Time point denoted: sample taken at primary tumor resection. The sequenced material consisted of unsorted whole RNA from tumor, nontumor lung or frozen PBMC. Donors were some 72 untreated early-stage non-small cell lung cancer patients. TCRdb fed the 5' RACE reads into MiXCR, producing one record per CDR3 protein. This table has about 86,000 distinct CDR3 sequences, around 12% appearing once. The CDR3 contains 14 residues. V lost 5 bases to trimming and J lost 7 bases; unmatched junction nucleotides: 6. Germline-derived CDR1 and CDR2 are SGHRS and YFSETQ. The sequenced sample was PBMCs, obtained at surgery. This TCR was sampled from a male donor with early-stage non-small cell lung cancer. The V call is TRBV5-1, the J call TRBJ2-2; 9 positions agree with TRBD1. CDR3 nucleotides: TGCGCCAGCAGAGAACAGGGGGCCGGCGGGGAGCTGTTTTTT. Its translation is CASREQGAGGELFF. The full variable domain, its missing parts supplied by reference TRBV5-1 and TRBJ2-2, is KAGVTQTPRYLIKTRGQQVTLSCSPISGHRSVSWYQQTPGQGLQFLFEYFSETQRNKGNFPGRFSGRQFSNSRSEMNVSTLELGDSALYLCASREQGAGGELFFGEGSRLTVL.